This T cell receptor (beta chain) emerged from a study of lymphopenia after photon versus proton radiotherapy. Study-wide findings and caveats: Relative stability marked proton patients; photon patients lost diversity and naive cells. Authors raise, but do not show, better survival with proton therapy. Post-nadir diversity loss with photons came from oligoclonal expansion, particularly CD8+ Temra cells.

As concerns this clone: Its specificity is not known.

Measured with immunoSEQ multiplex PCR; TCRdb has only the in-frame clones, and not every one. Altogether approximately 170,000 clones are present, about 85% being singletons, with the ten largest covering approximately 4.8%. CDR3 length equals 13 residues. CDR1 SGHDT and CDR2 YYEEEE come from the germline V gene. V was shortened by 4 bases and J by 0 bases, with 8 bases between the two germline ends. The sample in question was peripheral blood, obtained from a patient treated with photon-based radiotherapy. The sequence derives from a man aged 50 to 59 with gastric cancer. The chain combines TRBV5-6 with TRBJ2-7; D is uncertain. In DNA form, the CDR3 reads TGTGCCAGCAGCGGGTGGAGCTCCTACGAGCAGTACTTC. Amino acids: CASSGWSSYEQYF.